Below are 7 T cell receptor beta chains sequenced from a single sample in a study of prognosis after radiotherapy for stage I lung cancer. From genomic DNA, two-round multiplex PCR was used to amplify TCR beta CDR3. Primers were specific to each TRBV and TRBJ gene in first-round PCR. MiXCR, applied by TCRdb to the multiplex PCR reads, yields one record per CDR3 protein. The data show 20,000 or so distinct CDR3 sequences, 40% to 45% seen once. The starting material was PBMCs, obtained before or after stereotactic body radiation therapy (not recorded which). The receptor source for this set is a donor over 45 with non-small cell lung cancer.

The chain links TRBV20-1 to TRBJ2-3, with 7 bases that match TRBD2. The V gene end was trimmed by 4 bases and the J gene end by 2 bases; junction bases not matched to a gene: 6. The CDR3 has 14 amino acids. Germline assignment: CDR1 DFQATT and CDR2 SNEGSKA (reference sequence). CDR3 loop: CSAKAGRATDTQYF. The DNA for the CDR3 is TGCAGTGCTAAGGCAGGGAGGGCCACAGATACGCAGTATTTT.

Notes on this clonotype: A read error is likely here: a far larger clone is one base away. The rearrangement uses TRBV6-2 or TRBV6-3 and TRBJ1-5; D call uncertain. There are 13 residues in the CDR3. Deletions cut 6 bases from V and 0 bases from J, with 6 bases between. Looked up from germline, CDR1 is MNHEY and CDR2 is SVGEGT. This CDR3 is CASSLHSNQPQHF. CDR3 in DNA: TGTGCCAGCAGCCTACATAGCAATCAGCCCCAGCATTTT.

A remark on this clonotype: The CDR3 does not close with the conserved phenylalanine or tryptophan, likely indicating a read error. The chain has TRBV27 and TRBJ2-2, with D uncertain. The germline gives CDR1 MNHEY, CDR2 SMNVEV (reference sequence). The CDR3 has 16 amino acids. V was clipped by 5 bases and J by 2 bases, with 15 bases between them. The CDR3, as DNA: TGTGCCAGCAGTCCCTCGGCCGTCGCTAACACCGGGGAGCTGTTTCTT. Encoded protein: CASSPSAVANTGELFL.

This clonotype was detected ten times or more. The CDR3 nucleotides read TGTGCCATGACAGGGGGCGGGACTGAAGCTTTCTTT. Translated: CAMTGGGTEAFF. The chain combines TRBV10-3 with TRBJ1-1, with 10 bases identical to TRBD1. The germline CDR1 and CDR2 sequences are ENHRY and SYGVKD. CDR3 size: 12 residues. The V gene end was trimmed by 9 bases and the J gene end by 5 bases; junction bases not matched to a gene: 3.

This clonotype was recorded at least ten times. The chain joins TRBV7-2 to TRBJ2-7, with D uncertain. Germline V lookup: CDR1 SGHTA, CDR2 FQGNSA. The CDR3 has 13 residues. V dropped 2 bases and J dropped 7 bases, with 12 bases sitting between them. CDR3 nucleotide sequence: TGTGCCAGCAGCTTACACTCCAGATGGGAGCAGTACTTC. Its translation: CASSLHSRWEQYF.

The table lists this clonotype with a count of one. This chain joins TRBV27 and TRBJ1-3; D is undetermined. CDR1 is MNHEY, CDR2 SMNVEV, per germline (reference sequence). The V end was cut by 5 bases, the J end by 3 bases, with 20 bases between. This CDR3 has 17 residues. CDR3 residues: CASSTIHHTGVGNTIYF. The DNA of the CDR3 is TGTGCCAGCAGTACCATACACCACACGGGAGTTGGAAACACCATATATTTT.

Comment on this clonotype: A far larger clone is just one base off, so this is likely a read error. CDR3 in DNA: TGTGCCACCAGTGACTCCGGGACTAGCGGCACAGATACGCAGTATTTT. It is translated as CATSDSGTSGTDTQYF. The J gene is TRBJ2-3, the V gene TRBV24-1; TRBD2 agrees at 10 bases. Germline trimming cut 4 bases from V and 1 base from J; bases unmatched to any gene: 4. Germline-derived CDR1 and CDR2 are KGHDR and SFDVKD. The CDR3 sequence is 16 residues long.